Below, 4 T cell receptor beta chains from the same sample are listed, as sequenced in a study of human T cells and chemical hapten exposure. TCRdb used MiXCR to reprocess the RACE reads, holding one entry per CDR3 protein. The sample lists 35,000 to 50,000 distinct CDR3 sequences, about 4% occurring once. Time point defined: healthy volunteer bleed at 6 weeks. The study extracted total RNA from unfractionated whole blood. The sample taken for sequencing was whole blood. These TCRs come from a human donor in good health. Some clones in this sample may be carry-over from other donors' samples.

This clonotype has ten or more counts. The CDR3 sequence is CASSSSPYEQYF. The DNA of the CDR3 is TGTGCCAGCAGTTCCTCCCCCTACGAGCAGTACTTC. The V call is TRBV28, the J call TRBJ2-7, with D hard to call. The CDR3 totals 12 residues. Trimming shortened V by 4 bases and J by 2 bases, and 6 bases separated the two germline ends. Germline V CDR1 and CDR2: MDHEN, SYDVKM.

This clonotype was seen ten or more times. The chain links TRBV27 to TRBJ2-4; no reliable D call. V was clipped by 0 bases and J by 0 bases, with 12 bases between them. CDR1 MNHEY and CDR2 SMNVEV come from the germline V gene (reference sequence). The CDR3 has 17 residues. Here the CDR3 DNA reads TGTGCCAGCAGTTTATCGGCGGCGGTACTAGCCAAAAACATTCAGTACTTC. Protein sequence: CASSLSAAVLAKNIQYF.

This clonotype was observed many times. The junction differs from germline at one of its ends, possibly a read error. CDR3 protein: CASSQRILAGNQPQHF. The CDR3 nucleotides read TGTGCTAGCAGCCAAAGGATCCTCGCGGGCAATCAGCCCCAGCATTTT. The rearrangement links TRBV7-7 to TRBJ1-5, with D uncertain. This CDR3 is 16 amino acids long. Germline V gives CDR1 SSHAT, CDR2 FNYEAQ (reference sequence).

This clonotype was observed many times. The chain is built from TRBV7-2 and TRBJ2-1, with a weak D call TRBD2 (6 bases). Trimming left V 10 bases short and J 0 bases short, with 16 bases between. Per germline, CDR1 SGHTA and CDR2 FQGNSA. CDR3 length: 15 amino acids. CDR3 nucleotides: TGTGCCACTCATAGAGCGGGTCTCTCCTACAATGAGCAGTTCTTC. Its protein is CATHRAGLSYNEQFF.